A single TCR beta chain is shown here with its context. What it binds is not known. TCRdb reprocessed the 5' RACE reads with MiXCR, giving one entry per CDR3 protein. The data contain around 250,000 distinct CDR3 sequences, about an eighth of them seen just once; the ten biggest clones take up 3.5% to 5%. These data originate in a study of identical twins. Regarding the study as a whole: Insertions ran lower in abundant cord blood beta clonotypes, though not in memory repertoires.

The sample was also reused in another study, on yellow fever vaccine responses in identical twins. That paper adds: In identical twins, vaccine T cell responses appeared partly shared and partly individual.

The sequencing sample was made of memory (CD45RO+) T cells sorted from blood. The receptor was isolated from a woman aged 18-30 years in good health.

This CDR3 is CATSDGNMGARGEEQFF. CDR3 nucleotides: TGTGCCACCAGTGATGGAAATATGGGGGCCCGAGGCGAGGAGCAGTTCTTC. V usage is TRBV24-1 and J usage is TRBJ2-1, with D possibly matching TRBD1 (6 bases). Trimming removed 3 bases from V and 10 bases from J, with 24 bases in between. The CDR3 is 17 amino acids. CDR1 KGHDR and CDR2 SFDVKD come from the germline V gene.